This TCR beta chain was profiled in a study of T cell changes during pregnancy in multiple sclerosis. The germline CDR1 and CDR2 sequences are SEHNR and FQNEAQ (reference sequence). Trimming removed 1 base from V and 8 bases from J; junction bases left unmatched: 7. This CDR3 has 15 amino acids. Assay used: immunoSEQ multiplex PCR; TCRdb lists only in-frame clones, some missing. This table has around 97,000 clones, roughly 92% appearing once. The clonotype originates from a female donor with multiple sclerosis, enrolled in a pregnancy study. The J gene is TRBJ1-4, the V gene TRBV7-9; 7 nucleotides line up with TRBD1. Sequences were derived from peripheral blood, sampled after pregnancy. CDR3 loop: CASSLGGQSGEKLFF. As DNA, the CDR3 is TGTGCCAGCAGCTTAGGGGGACAGTCGGGAGAAAAACTGTTTTTT. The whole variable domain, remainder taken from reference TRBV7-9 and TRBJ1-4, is DTGVSQNPRHKITKRGQNVTFRCDPISEHNRLYWYRQTLGQGPEFLTYFQNEAQLEKSRLLSDRFSAERPKGSFSTLEIQRTEQGDSAMYLCASSLGGQSGEKLFFGSGTQLSVL.